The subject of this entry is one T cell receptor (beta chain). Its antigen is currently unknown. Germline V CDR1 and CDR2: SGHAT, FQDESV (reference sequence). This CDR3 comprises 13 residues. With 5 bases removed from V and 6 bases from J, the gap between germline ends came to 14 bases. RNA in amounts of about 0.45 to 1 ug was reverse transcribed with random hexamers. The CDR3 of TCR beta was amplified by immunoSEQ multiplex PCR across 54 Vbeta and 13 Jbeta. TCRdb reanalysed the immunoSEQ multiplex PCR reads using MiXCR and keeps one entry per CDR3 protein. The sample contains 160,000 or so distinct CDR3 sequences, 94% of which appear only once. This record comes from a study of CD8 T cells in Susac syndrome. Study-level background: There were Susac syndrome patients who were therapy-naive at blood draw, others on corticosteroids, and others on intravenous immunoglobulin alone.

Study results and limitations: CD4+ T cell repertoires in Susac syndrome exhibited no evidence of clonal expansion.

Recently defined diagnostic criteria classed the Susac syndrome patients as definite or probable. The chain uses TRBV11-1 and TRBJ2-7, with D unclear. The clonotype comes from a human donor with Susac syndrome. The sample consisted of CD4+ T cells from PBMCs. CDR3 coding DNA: TGTGCCAGCAGCCAGACCCCCAGGAGCGAGCAGTACTTC. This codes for CASSQTPRSEQYF.